The TCR beta chain described here comes from a study of blood T cell repertoires in COVID-19. Background on the study: T cells, B-cell-depleted T cells, or PBMCs supplied cDNA or gDNA.

V was pared by 3 bases and J by 5 bases, with 8 bases of the junction left unmatched. The CDR3 runs to 16 residues. CDR1 is KGHSH, CDR2 LQKENI, per germline. Here immunoSEQ multiplex PCR was the method, and the copy in TCRdb shows in-frame clones only, minus some. Here the sample spans about 250,000 clones, 80% to 85% being singletons. The J gene is TRBJ2-5, the V gene TRBV18; 11 nucleotides agree with TRBD2. This receptor was identified in a man aged 50 to 59 with active or convalescent COVID-19. What was sequenced was peripheral blood. The CDR3 DNA sequence: TGTGCCAGCTCACCCCCTTTAGCGGGGGGGCCGGAGACCCAGTACTTC. Translation: CASSPPLAGGPETQYF.